Listed below are T cell receptor beta chains from one sample, sequenced in a study of PD-1 blockade in classical Hodgkin lymphoma. TCRdb's table, derived via immunoSEQ multiplex PCR, lists solely in-frame clones and lacks some. The data show 12,000 or so clones, with roughly 84% seen just once and less than 40% held by the top ten. The sample here was CD8+ T cells from blood, taken before the fourth cycle of nivolumab. These receptors were obtained from a human donor with classical Hodgkin lymphoma. The donor label of this sample is uncertain. The CDR3 runs from the conserved cysteine through the conserved F or W. Each record gives: J gene, D gene, clone size, V gene, CDR3 protein, CDR3 DNA. The D gene is left open where the match is weak. Part of the rows lack a size; the others show once, few, many or a class for expanded clones.

TRBJ2-7,TRBD1,few,TRBV25-1,CASSGDSGDEQYF,TGTGCCAGCAGTGGGGACAGTGGCGACGAGCAGTACTTC
TRBJ1-1,TRBD1,.,TRBV19,CASRDGDRGPNTEAFF,TGTGCCAGTAGAGACGGGGACAGGGGACCGAACACTGAAGCTTTCTTT
TRBJ2-1,.,.,TRBV20-1,CVTGGYNEQFF,TGTGTAACAGGCGGATACAATGAGCAGTTCTTC
TRBJ1-1,.,.,TRBV30,CAWSVVLNTEAFF,TGTGCCTGGAGTGTAGTTCTGAACACTGAAGCTTTCTTT
TRBJ1-1,.,.,TRBV12-5,CASGAPGTNTEAFF,TGTGCTAGTGGTGCCCCGGGCACTAACACTGAAGCTTTCTTT
TRBJ1-1,.,.,TRBV11-2,CASSDDGNTEAFF,TGTGCCAGCAGCGACGACGGTAACACTGAAGCTTTCTTT
TRBJ2-7,.,.,TRBV6-5,CASSYSSSGSSYEQYF,TGTGCCAGCAGTTACTCGTCCAGCGGAAGCTCCTACGAGCAGTACTTC
TRBJ2-2,.,.,TRBV6-5,CASTGLPNTGELFF,TGTGCCAGCACCGGACTCCCCAACACCGGGGAGCTGTTTTTT
TRBJ2-1,.,.,TRBV7-6,CASSLDDSTAWGYEQFF,TGTGCCAGCAGCTTGGATGACTCGACAGCTTGGGGCTATGAGCAGTTCTTC
TRBJ1-2,TRBD1,.,TRBV4-1,CASSHLPPTGSEDGYTF,TGCGCCAGCAGCCACCTCCCCCCGACAGGGAGCGAAGATGGCTACACCTTC
TRBJ1-4,TRBD1,medium-sized,TRBV6-1,CASSDQTGGSGEKLFF,TGTGCCAGCAGTGACCAGACAGGGGGATCGGGAGAAAAACTGTTTTTT
TRBJ1-1,.,.,TRBV27,CASSWASSPYEAFF,TGTGCCAGCAGTTGGGCCAGCTCACCCTATGAAGCTTTCTTT
TRBJ2-1,.,.,TRBV6-1,CASTPLTGSYNEQFF,TGTGCCAGCACCCCCCTAACGGGATCCTACAATGAGCAGTTCTTC
TRBJ2-6,.,.,TRBV19,CASSIAGYGANVLTF,TGTGCCAGTAGTATAGCAGGGTATGGGGCCAACGTCCTGACTTTC
TRBJ2-5,TRBD2,.,TRBV10-3,CAISEAVLAGVETQYF,TGTGCCATCAGTGAGGCAGTCCTAGCGGGAGTAGAGACCCAGTACTTC
TRBJ2-7,.,.,TRBV5-6,CASSLDSAEQYF,TGTGCCAGCAGCTTGGATTCTGCAGAGCAGTACTTC
TRBJ1-2,TRBD1,.,TRBV28,CASSLTGANYGYTF,TGTGCCAGCAGTCTGACAGGGGCTAACTATGGCTACACCTTC
TRBJ1-1,TRBD1,once,TRBV7-6,CASSLATTGETEAFF,TGTGCCAGCAGCTTAGCGACAACAGGGGAGACTGAAGCTTTCTTT
TRBJ1-1,.,once,TRBV25-1,CASSEPHKANTEAFF,TGTGCCAGCAGTGAACCTCACAAGGCAAACACTGAAGCTTTCTTT
TRBJ2-7,.,.,TRBV14,CASSPTVSYEQYF,TGTGCCAGCAGCCCGACGGTCTCCTACGAGCAGTACTTC
TRBJ2-3,TRBD1,.,TRBV30,CAWSSGGGTDTQYF,TGTGCCTGGAGTTCAGGGGGCGGCACAGATACGCAGTATTTT
TRBJ1-4,.,few,TRBV4-2,CASSQLGEKLFF,TGTGCCAGCAGTCAGCTAGGGGAAAAACTGTTTTTT
TRBJ1-1,.,.,TRBV19,CASSPEQGFTEAFF,TGTGCCAGTAGTCCCGAACAGGGTTTCACTGAAGCTTTCTTT
TRBJ2-5,TRBD2,.,TRBV18,CASSPPFERETQETQYF,TGTGCCAGCTCACCACCGTTCGAGCGGGAGACCCAAGAGACCCAGTACTTC
TRBJ2-3,TRBD2,.,TRBV18,CASSRGLAGYGADTQYF,TGTGCCAGCTCTCGCGGACTAGCGGGGTATGGCGCAGATACGCAGTATTTT
TRBJ2-7,.,.,TRBV19,CASSFREHYEQYF,TGTGCCAGTAGTTTTCGCGAACACTACGAGCAGTACTTC
TRBJ1-1,TRBD1,.,TRBV15,CATSRGTGAEAFF,TGTGCCACCAGCAGAGGTACAGGGGCTGAAGCTTTCTTT
TRBJ2-3,.,.,TRBV6-5,CASSSIYTDTQYF,TGTGCCAGCAGTTCCATATACACAGATACGCAGTATTTT
TRBJ2-1,.,.,TRBV13,CASSLGYNEQFF,TGTGCCAGCAGCTTAGGTTACAATGAGCAGTTCTTC
TRBJ2-3,.,.,TRBV30,CAWSGRVTSTDTQYF,TGTGCCTGGAGTGGGCGAGTAACTAGCACAGATACGCAGTATTTT
TRBJ2-7,TRBD1,few,TRBV11-3,CASSHRDRGHEQYF,TGTGCCAGCAGCCATCGGGACAGGGGTCACGAGCAGTACTTC
TRBJ2-7,.,.,TRBV5-8,CASSDLAGSYEQYF,TGTGCCAGCAGCGACCTCGCGGGTTCCTACGAGCAGTACTTC
TRBJ2-7,.,.,TRBV6-1,CASVPPNDYEQYF,TGTGCCAGCGTCCCGCCCAATGACTACGAGCAGTACTTC
TRBJ2-5,TRBD2,once,TRBV28,CASSFLGPSGRQETQYF,TGTGCCAGCAGTTTCCTAGGGCCTAGCGGGAGACAAGAGACCCAGTACTTC
TRBJ1-2,.,few,TRBV6-1,CASSEGNNYGYTF,TGTGCCAGCAGTGAAGGGAACAACTATGGCTACACCTTC
TRBJ2-7,.,once,TRBV5-1,CASSRPLGPDVQYF,TGCGCCAGCAGCCGCCCTTTAGGACCGGACGTGCAGTACTTC
TRBJ2-5,TRBD2,.,TRBV7-9,CASSLGQILREGLLETQYF,TGTGCCAGCAGCTTAGGACAAATTCTTAGGGAGGGCCTTCTGGAGACCCAGTACTTC
TRBJ1-2,.,.,TRBV29-1,CSVSDYTLPFYGYTF,TGCAGCGTTAGCGACTACACCTTACCCTTTTATGGCTACACCTTC
TRBJ2-2,TRBD1,.,TRBV5-8,CADGTGGTGELFF,TGTGCCGACGGGACAGGGGGGACCGGGGAGCTGTTTTTT
TRBJ1-1,TRBD1,once,TRBV4-1,CASSPLRDSEAFF,TGCGCCAGCAGCCCCTTGAGGGACAGTGAAGCTTTCTTT
TRBJ1-4,.,.,TRBV7-9,CASSSRGGLNEKLFF,TGTGCCAGCAGCTCTCGGGGGGGTCTGAATGAAAAACTGTTTTTT